The next 20 T cell receptor beta chains were all read from a single sample in a study of T-cell reconstitution after alpha-beta-depleted transplantation in children. For TCRbeta, the library was prepared with unique molecular identifiers. TCRdb independently ran MiXCR on the PCR reads; one entry per CDR3 protein. The sample has around 600,000 distinct CDR3 sequences; roughly a tenth are singletons. The specimen was PBMCs from the stem cell graft donor, collected from the stem cell graft. The receptors stem from a human donor who donated a stem cell graft to a child with acute myeloid leukemia.

This chain uses TRBV25-1 with TRBJ2-3, with D perhaps matching TRBD2 (5 bases). CDR1 is MGHDK and CDR2 is SYGVNS in the germline V gene. The V end lost 6 bases, the J end lost 4 bases, and 23 bases lay between the germline ends. The CDR3 consists of 17 residues. As DNA, the CDR3 is TGTGCCAGCAGCGTCTGGGTCCAGGAGGAATTTTCAGATACGCAGTATTTT. Residues: CASSVWVQEEFSDTQYF.

The chain combines TRBV27 with TRBJ1-2; 8 bases match TRBD1. The length of the CDR3 is 16 residues. The J segment lost 8 bases and the V segment lost 6 bases, leaving 17 bases of the junction unmatched. CDR1 and CDR2 from the germline V gene are MNHEY and SMNVEV (reference sequence). The DNA for the CDR3 is TGTGCCAGCAGCCAATTAGGGACCACAGGGGGATGGGGCTACACCTTC. Protein product: CASSQLGTTGGWGYTF.

This clonotype came up a few times. The chain combines TRBV5-1 with TRBJ2-5; the D is unclear. The CDR3 length is 14 residues. Deletions cut 0 bases from V and 2 bases from J, with 8 bases between. CDR1 SGHRS and CDR2 YFSETQ come from the germline V gene. CDR3 nucleotide sequence: TGCGCCAGCAGCTTGGCGGTGGGACAAGAGACCCAGTACTTC. Its translation is CASSLAVGQETQYF.

This clonotype was counted at least ten times. This sequence joins TRBV12-3 or TRBV12-4 and TRBJ2-3; 10 bases align to TRBD2. There are 15 residues in the CDR3. Trimming cost V 3 bases and J 2 bases; bases outside gene matches: 2. The CDR3, as DNA: TGTGCCAGCAGTTTCGGGACTAGCGACACAGATACGCAGTATTTT. Protein sequence: CASSFGTSDTDTQYF.

CDR3 DNA sequence: TGCAGTGCTAGAGAGGGGACGAGCAACACCGGGGAGCTGTTTTTT. The encoded protein is CSAREGTSNTGELFF. The genes are TRBV20-1 and TRBJ2-2; D could derive from TRBD1 or TRBD2 (5 bases each). This CDR3 is 15 amino acids long. The V and J ends lost 0 bases and 2 bases respectively, with 10 bases between them. Germline V gives CDR1 DFQATT, CDR2 SNEGSKA (reference sequence).

This chain uses TRBV20-1 with TRBJ2-2, with 7 bases lining up with TRBD2. This CDR3 is 14 amino acids long. The V and J ends lost 2 bases and 3 bases, in that order; junction bases with no gene match: 3. Per the germline V gene, CDR1 is DFQATT and CDR2 is SNEGSKA (reference sequence). The CDR3, as DNA: TGCAGTGCTAGATCTAGCGGCCACACCGGGGAGCTGTTTTTT. It yields the protein CSARSSGHTGELFF.

The chain combines TRBV12-5 with TRBJ1-1; D is unclear. The CDR3 is 14 residues long. V lost 1 base and J 4 bases, leaving 10 bases between the germline ends. Germline CDR1 reads LGHNT; CDR2 reads FRNRAP. The CDR3 here is CASGLAVGPTEAFF. The CDR3 DNA reads TGTGCTAGTGGTTTGGCCGTGGGTCCCACTGAAGCTTTCTTT.

At least ten counts were recorded for this clonotype. The chain uses TRBV29-1 and TRBJ2-5; weak D call: TRBD2 (7 bases). The CDR3 loop spans 13 amino acids. Trimming took off 7 bases at V and 4 bases at J, with 16 bases between the two ends. In germline, CDR1 is SQVTM, CDR2 ANQGSEA. The CDR3 DNA reads as TGCAGCGCCGGGGGCGGGAGCGGAGAGACCCAGTACTTC. Residues: CSAGGGSGETQYF.

This clonotype was picked up many times. The rearrangement joins TRBV15 to TRBJ2-3; 7 bases are a match to TRBD2. The germline V gene has CDR1 LNHNV and CDR2 YYDKDF (reference sequence). CDR3 size: 16 residues. Losses at the gene ends were 6 bases for V and 3 bases for J; bases not matched to a gene: 12. For the CDR3, the DNA is TGTGCCACCAGTGGCCCGGGGGGACGCATGACAGATACGCAGTATTTT. This codes for CATSGPGGRMTDTQYF. Full variable domain (outside the CDR3, taken from reference TRBV15 and TRBJ2-3): DAMVIQNPRYQVTQFGKPVTLSCSQTLNHNVMYWYQQKSSQAPKLLFHYYDKDFNNEADTPDNFQSRRPNTSFCFLDIRSPGLGDTAMYLCATSGPGGRMTDTQYFGPGTRLTVL.

The chain recombines TRBV7-9 with TRBJ1-4; D unresolved. Germline assignment: CDR1 SEHNR and CDR2 FQNEAQ (reference sequence). The V end was cut by 0 bases, the J end by 0 bases, with 8 bases between. This CDR3 has 16 residues. CDR3 sequence: CASSLASGTTNEKLFF. The DNA for the CDR3 is TGTGCCAGCAGCTTAGCGAGCGGGACAACTAATGAAAAACTGTTTTTT.

This chain uses TRBV7-9 with TRBJ2-5, with TRBD1 matching 9 bases. The ends lost 11 bases at V and 4 bases at J; junction bases unmatched: 5. The CDR3 is 12 residues long. The germline V gene has CDR1 SEHNR and CDR2 FQNEAQ (reference sequence). The CDR3 loop reads CAGSTGGETQYF. The CDR3 region has the DNA TGTGCCGGATCGACAGGGGGAGAGACCCAGTACTTC.

This clonotype was seen at least ten times. This chain's CDR3 is CAIAGGLNIQYF. The CDR3 DNA reads as TGTGCCATCGCAGGGGGCCTAAACATTCAGTACTTC. The V gene is TRBV10-3, the J gene TRBJ2-4; TRBD1 matches 8 bases. The CDR3 contains 12 residues. V shed 8 bases and J 6 bases; nucleotides not matched to a gene: 3. CDR1 ENHRY and CDR2 SYGVKD come from the germline V gene.

V gene TRBV7-9 combines with J gene TRBJ1-5; D is undetermined. The length of the CDR3 is 13 residues. V was trimmed by 5 bases and J by 5 bases, leaving 10 bases between them. The germline CDR1 and CDR2 sequences are SEHNR and FQNEAQ (reference sequence). CDR3: CASSQGPYQPQHF. As DNA, the CDR3 is TGTGCCAGCAGCCAAGGACCCTATCAGCCCCAGCATTTT. Looking up the rest from reference TRBV7-9 and TRBJ1-5 gives the full variable domain: DTGVSQNPRHKITKRGQNVTFRCDPISEHNRLYWYRQTLGQGPEFLTYFQNEAQLEKSRLLSDRFSAERPKGSFSTLEIQRTEQGDSAMYLCASSQGPYQPQHFGDGTRLSIL.

This clonotype appeared many times. The junction and the germline gene differ at one end; a read error may be behind it. The chain employs TRBV14 and TRBJ2-7; D not resolved. CDR3 length equals 13 residues. The germline V gene has CDR1 SGHDN and CDR2 FVKESK. The chain's CDR3 is CASSHVPAWVTHF. CDR3 DNA: TGTGCCAGCAGCCACGTCCCAGCGTGGGTCACCCACTTC.

This clonotype was seen more than once but under ten times. One junction end disagrees with the germline gene, perhaps due to a read error. This chain connects TRBV11-1 to TRBJ2-7; TRBD1 agrees at 9 bases. The V gene's germline CDR1 is SGHAT and CDR2 FQDESV (reference sequence). The CDR3 has 15 amino acids. CDR3 in amino acids: CASSHDRTGDYEQYF. CDR3 coding DNA: TGCGCCAGCAGTCATGACAGGACAGGGGACTACGAGCAGTACTTC.

J is TRBJ1-2 and V is TRBV29-1; D is uncertain. V was shortened by 4 bases and J by 6 bases, with 9 bases between the two germline ends. Germline CDR1 is SQVTM and CDR2 is ANQGSEA. The CDR3 has 11 amino acids. CDR3 nucleotides: TGCAGCGTTGGAGCTACAGATGGCTACACCTTC. Its protein is CSVGATDGYTF.

The chain has TRBV20-1 and TRBJ2-5; 13 bases line up with TRBD2. Germline V gene sequence: CDR1 DFQATT, CDR2 SNEGSKA (reference sequence). The CDR3 runs to 15 residues. The V gene end was trimmed by 4 bases and the J gene end by 3 bases; junction bases not matched to a gene: 5. The CDR3 DNA is TGCAGTGCTACGATCGGACTAGCGGGAGAAGAGACCCAGTACTTC. The encoded protein is CSATIGLAGEETQYF.

The V and J genes are TRBV20-1 and TRBJ2-3, with 8 bases aligning to TRBD2. The CDR3 sequence is 12 residues long. With V trimmed by 7 bases and J by 6 bases, 6 bases remained unmatched. Germline V gene sequence: CDR1 DFQATT, CDR2 SNEGSKA (reference sequence). The CDR3 nucleotides are TGCAGTGTCAACGGGAGGGCGGATACGCAGTATTTT. It yields the protein CSVNGRADTQYF.

This clonotype has ten or more counts. V and J are TRBV4-2 and TRBJ2-2; D unresolved. V lost 3 bases and J 4 bases, leaving 9 bases between the germline ends. CDR1 is LGHNA, CDR2 YNFKEQ, per germline. The CDR3 runs 14 residues. CDR3 nucleotides: TGTGCCAGCAGCCACCCCTCCGGCACCGGGGAGCTGTTTTTT. Translation gives CASSHPSGTGELFF.

This clonotype was counted between two and nine times. The J gene is TRBJ2-1, the V gene TRBV3-1, with 12 positions matching TRBD2. Trimming at V came to 0 bases and at J to 6 bases, leaving 6 bases not matched to a gene. CDR3 length equals 17 residues. Per germline, CDR1 LGHDT and CDR2 YNNKEL (reference sequence). The CDR3 DNA reads TGTGCCAGCAGCCAAGATCTAGCGGGAGGGCCAGTCAATGAGCAGTTCTTC. Its translation is CASSQDLAGGPVNEQFF.